The entry that follows covers one T cell receptor (beta chain) sequence. Its antigen remains unknown. This specimen comes from a study of T cell responses to AZD1222 COVID-19 vaccine. The wider study: Combined were second doses at about 4 or about 12 weeks. Study results and limitations: Donor demographics were predominantly white British with a female majority; clonal diversity may be underestimated. Variant regions that are unmutated are reportedly the target of nearly half of spike-specific TCRs.

TCRdb keeps only in-frame clones here, not all; method: immunoSEQ multiplex PCR. The data hold 180,000 or so clones, with just over 90% observed a single time. CDR3 length: 15 residues. Germline values: CDR1 SGHRS, CDR2 YFSETQ. Trimming took 4 bases from V and 7 from J, leaving 21 bases between them. The sample in question was peripheral blood, obtained on day 0 of AZD1222 vaccination. This receptor was identified in an adult in good health. The chain combines TRBV5-1 with TRBJ2-7; the D gene is possibly TRBD1 (7 bases). CDR3 DNA sequence: TGCGCCAGCAGCCCCCCAGGGGGGTCCCCAGTAGAGCAGTACTTC. This encodes CASSPPGGSPVEQYF.